Listed here are 16 T cell receptor beta chains from one sample, sequenced in a study of identical twins. TCRdb reanalysed the 5' RACE reads using MiXCR and keeps one entry per CDR3 protein. The profile shows about 700,000 distinct CDR3 sequences, 8.6% of them singletons. These data were also filed under a second study, of yellow fever vaccine responses in identical twins.

Sequenced sample: PBMCs. The receptors come from a woman aged 18 to 35 in good health.

V gene TRBV6-4 combines with J gene TRBJ2-1, with 10 bases fitting TRBD2. Germline CDR1 and CDR2: MRHNA and SNTAGT. This CDR3 has 15 residues. Unmatched junction bases numbered 8, after V lost 3 bases and J lost 9 bases. CDR3 in DNA: TGTGCCAGCAGTGAAGAACTAGCGGGGAGTCTTGAGCAGTTCTTC. Protein sequence: CASSEELAGSLEQFF.

In this sample, this clonotype turned up a few times. The chain uses TRBV2 and TRBJ2-3; 9 bases are shared with TRBD1. CDR3 size: 15 residues. The germline CDR1 and CDR2 sequences are SNHLY and FYNNEI. V trimming: 2 bases; J trimming: 3 bases; junction bases outside the gene matches: 3. CDR3 sequence: CASSESGTGTDTQYF. As DNA, the CDR3 is TGTGCCAGCAGTGAATCGGGGACAGGGACAGATACGCAGTATTTT.

This clonotype has only a few counts. This chain uses TRBV15 with TRBJ2-2; 9 nucleotides align to TRBD2. The CDR3 extends over 19 amino acids. The germline V gene encodes CDR1 LNHNV and CDR2 YYDKDF (reference sequence). J was trimmed by 4 bases and V by 0 bases; bases with no gene match: 12. The DNA for the CDR3 is TGTGCCACCAGCAGAGATGGGGTGGGTAGCGGGGGACTCACCGGGGAGCTGTTTTTT. Protein product: CATSRDGVGSGGLTGELFF.

The V gene is TRBV7-2, the J gene TRBJ1-3, with D uncertain. V shed 5 bases and J shed 8 bases, with 16 bases lying between them. Germline CDR1 reads SGHTA; CDR2 reads FQGNSA. This CDR3 comprises 14 residues. CDR3 sequence: CASSPGLIGYTIYF. DNA for the CDR3: TGTGCCAGCAGCCCTGGACTGATCGGATACACCATATATTTT. Filled out from reference TRBV7-2 and TRBJ1-3, the complete variable domain reads GAGVSQSPSNKVTEKGKDVELRCDPISGHTALYWYRQSLGQGLEFLIYFQGNSAPDKSGLPSDRFSAERTGGSVSTLTIQRTQQEDSAVYLCASSPGLIGYTIYFGEGSWLTVV.

This clonotype appeared many times. The rearrangement links TRBV3-1 to TRBJ2-5; D gene ambiguous. The CDR3 spans 14 residues. V lost 2 bases to trimming and J lost 1 base, with 8 bases between them. The germline V gene has CDR1 LGHDT and CDR2 YNNKEL (reference sequence). The CDR3 protein is CASSQTTRQETQYF. In DNA form, the CDR3 reads TGTGCCAGCAGCCAAACGACCCGCCAAGAGACCCAGTACTTC.

The gene calls are TRBV6-5 and TRBJ2-1; 9 nucleotides align to TRBD2. The CDR3 is 15 amino acids. V gave up 4 bases and J gave up 4 bases; unmatched junction bases: 5. CDR1 is MNHEY and CDR2 is SVGAGI in the germline V gene. CDR3 in DNA: TGTGCCAGCAGTTTCCTAGCGGGGCATTACAATGAGCAGTTCTTC. This sequence encodes CASSFLAGHYNEQFF.

This clonotype was counted ten times or more. The V call is TRBV4-2, the J call TRBJ2-5; 9 bases map to TRBD1. The CDR3 extends over 16 amino acids. Per the germline V gene, CDR1 is LGHNA and CDR2 is YNFKEQ. V lost 0 bases to trimming and J lost 6 bases; unmatched junction nucleotides: 8. In DNA, the CDR3 is TGTGCCAGCAGCCAAGATCCGATCGGGACAGGGAAGACCCAGTACTTC. This sequence encodes CASSQDPIGTGKTQYF.

This clonotype has at least ten counts. The CDR3 here is CSASDGSSYNEQFF. CDR3 DNA sequence: TGCAGTGCTAGTGACGGGAGCTCCTACAATGAGCAGTTCTTC. The genes are TRBV20-1 and TRBJ2-1; possible D gene TRBD2, 6 bases. Germline V gene data show CDR1 as DFQATT and CDR2 as SNEGSKA (reference sequence). The V and J ends lost 3 bases and 0 bases respectively, with 9 bases between them. CDR3 size: 14 residues.

This clonotype has only a few counts. The J gene is TRBJ1-4, the V gene TRBV10-3; D is uncertain. From germline, CDR1 is ENHRY and CDR2 SYGVKD. Trimming shortened V by 3 bases and J by 3 bases, and 5 bases separated the two germline ends. The CDR3 contains 13 residues. The CDR3 protein is CAISEPPNEKLFF. In DNA, the CDR3 is TGTGCCATCAGTGAACCGCCTAATGAAAAACTGTTTTTT.

This clonotype appeared many times. V and J are TRBV6-4 and TRBJ2-2; D ambiguous. This CDR3 is 15 amino acids long. The germline V gene has CDR1 MRHNA and CDR2 SNTAGT. V was clipped by 3 bases and J by 1 base, with 9 bases between them. The CDR3, as DNA: TGTGCCAGCAGTGAAAAACCAGGGAACACCGGGGAGCTGTTTTTT. Translated: CASSEKPGNTGELFF.

This clonotype appeared a few times. This chain joins TRBV20-1 and TRBJ2-7, with 13 bases that match TRBD2. The ends lost 4 bases at V and 0 bases at J; junction bases unmatched: 3. The CDR3 sequence is 15 residues long. Germline V gives CDR1 DFQATT, CDR2 SNEGSKA (reference sequence). CDR3 sequence: CSAKLAGGRSYEQYF. The CDR3 region has the DNA TGCAGTGCTAAACTAGCGGGGGGGCGCTCCTACGAGCAGTACTTC.

The sample holds many counts of this clonotype. This chain links TRBV7-3 with TRBJ2-3, with 10 bases lining up with TRBD2. Germline CDR1 SGHTA, CDR2 FQGTGA. The V gene end was trimmed by 7 bases and the J gene end by 4 bases; junction bases not matched to a gene: 2. The CDR3 covers 13 residues. The CDR3 DNA reads as TGTGCCAGCAACAGCGGGGGGGCAGATACGCAGTATTTT. Its protein product is CASNSGGADTQYF. The whole variable domain, remainder taken from reference TRBV7-3 and TRBJ2-3, is GAGVSQTPSNKVTEKGKYVELRCDPISGHTALYWYRQSLGQGPEFLIYFQGTGAADDSGLPNDRFFAVRPEGSVSTLKIQRTERGDSAVYLCASNSGGADTQYFGPGTRLTVL.

The gene calls are TRBV12-3 or TRBV12-4 and TRBJ2-2, with 16 bases fitting TRBD2. The CDR3 is 18 residues long. J gave up 0 bases and V 7 bases, and 5 bases lay outside the gene matches. The CDR3: CASTGTSGRVANTGELFF. In DNA, the CDR3 is TGTGCCAGCACCGGGACTAGCGGGAGGGTCGCGAACACCGGGGAGCTGTTTTTT.

Regarding this clonotype: This sequence may be a read error, since a much larger clone differs from it by one base. CDR3 sequence: CASSLVAGGDYRYTF. Here the CDR3 DNA reads TGCGCCAGCAGCTTGGTGGCAGGGGGCGACTATCGCTACACCTTC. The rearrangement links TRBV5-1 to TRBJ1-2, with 8 bases that match TRBD1. The CDR3 contains 15 residues. The germline gives CDR1 SGHRS, CDR2 YFSETQ.

This clonotype was counted a few times. The rearrangement uses TRBV5-4 and TRBJ1-2, with a tentative D call TRBD1 (6 bases). This CDR3 comprises 17 residues. Germline assignment: CDR1 SGHNT and CDR2 YYREEE (reference sequence). Trimming took off 3 bases at V and 6 bases at J, with 24 bases between the two ends. In DNA, the CDR3 is TGTGCCAGCAGCTCCAGCCCACGGGGGCCCTCTCTTAATGGCTACACCTTC. Translating gives CASSSSPRGPSLNGYTF.

This clonotype has just a few counts. The rearrangement links TRBV4-1 to TRBJ1-6; D call uncertain. In germline, CDR1 is MGHRA, CDR2 YSYEKL. The CDR3 consists of 14 residues. Trimming shortened V by 0 bases and J by 7 bases, and 7 bases separated the two germline ends. The CDR3 spells CASSQEPGNSPLHF. CDR3 bases: TGCGCCAGCAGCCAAGAACCGGGGAATTCACCCCTCCACTTT.